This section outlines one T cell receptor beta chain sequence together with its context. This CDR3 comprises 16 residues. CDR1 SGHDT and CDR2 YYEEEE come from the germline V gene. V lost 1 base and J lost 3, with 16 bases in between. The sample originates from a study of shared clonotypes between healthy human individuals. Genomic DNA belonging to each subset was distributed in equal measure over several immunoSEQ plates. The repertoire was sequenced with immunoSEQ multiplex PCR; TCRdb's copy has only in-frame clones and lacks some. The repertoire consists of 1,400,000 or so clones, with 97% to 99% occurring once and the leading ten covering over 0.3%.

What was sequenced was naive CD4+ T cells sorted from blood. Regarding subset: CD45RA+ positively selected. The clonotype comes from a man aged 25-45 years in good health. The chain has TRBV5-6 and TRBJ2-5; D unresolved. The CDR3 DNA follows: TGTGCCAGCAGCTTGTCTCTCGGTCGACAAGAAGAGACCCAGTACTTC. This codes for CASSLSLGRQEETQYF.